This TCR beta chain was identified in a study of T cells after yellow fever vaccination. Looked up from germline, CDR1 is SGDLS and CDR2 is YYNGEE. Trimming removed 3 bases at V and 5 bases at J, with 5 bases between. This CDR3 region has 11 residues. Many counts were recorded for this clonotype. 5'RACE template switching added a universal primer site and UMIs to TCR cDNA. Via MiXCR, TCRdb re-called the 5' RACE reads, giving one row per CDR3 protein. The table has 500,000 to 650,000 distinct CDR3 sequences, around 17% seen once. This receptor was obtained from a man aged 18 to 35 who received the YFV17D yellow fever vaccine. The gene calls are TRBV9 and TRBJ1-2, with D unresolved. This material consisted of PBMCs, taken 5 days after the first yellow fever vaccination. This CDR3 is CASSAAYGYTF. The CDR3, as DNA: TGTGCCAGCAGCGCCGCATATGGCTACACCTTC. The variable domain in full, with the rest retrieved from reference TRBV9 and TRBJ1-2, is DSGVTQTPKHLITATGQRVTLRCSPRSGDLSVYWYQQSLDQGLQFLIQYYNGEERAKGNILERFSAQQFPDLHSELNLSSLELGDSALYFCASSAAYGYTFGSGTRLTVV.